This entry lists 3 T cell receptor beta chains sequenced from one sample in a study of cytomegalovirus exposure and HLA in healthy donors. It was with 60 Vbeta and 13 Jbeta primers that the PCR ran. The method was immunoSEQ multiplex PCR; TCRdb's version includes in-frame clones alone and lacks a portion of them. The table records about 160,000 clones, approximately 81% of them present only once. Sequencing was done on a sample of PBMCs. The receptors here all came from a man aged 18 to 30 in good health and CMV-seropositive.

The CDR3 sequence: CASPAGCQHF. CDR3 sequence (DNA): TGCGCCAGCCCGGCAGGGTGCCAGCATTTT. The chain is built from TRBV4-1 and TRBJ1-5; D may be TRBD1 (5 bases). V was cut by 8 bases and J by 12 bases, with 11 bases left in between. Germline CDR1 reads MGHRA; CDR2 reads YSYEKL. The CDR3 is made up of 10 amino acids.

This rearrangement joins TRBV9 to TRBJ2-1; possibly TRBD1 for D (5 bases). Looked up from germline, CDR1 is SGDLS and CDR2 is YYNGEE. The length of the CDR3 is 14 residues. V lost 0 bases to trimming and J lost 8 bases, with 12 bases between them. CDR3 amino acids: CASSVVTGSDEQFF. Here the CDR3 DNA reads TGTGCCAGCAGCGTAGTCACAGGCTCCGATGAGCAGTTCTTC.

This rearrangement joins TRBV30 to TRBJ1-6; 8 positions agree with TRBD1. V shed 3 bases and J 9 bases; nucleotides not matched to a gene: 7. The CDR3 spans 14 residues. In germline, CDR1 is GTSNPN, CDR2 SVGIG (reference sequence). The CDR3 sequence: CAWRGGRGLSPLHF. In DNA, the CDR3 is TGTGCCTGGAGGGGGGGCAGGGGGCTTTCACCCCTCCACTTT.